The clone carrying this TCR beta chain was observed at least ten times. Antigen: not known. The time point is: sample taken at primary tumor resection. Researchers sequenced whole RNA taken from tumor, nontumor lung or frozen PBMC without sorting. MiXCR, run by TCRdb on the 5' RACE reads, gives a single entry per CDR3 protein. Here the sample spans over 15,000 distinct CDR3 sequences, around 6% being singletons. The data stem from a study of spatial heterogeneity in lung cancer. For the study at large: An average of more than ten raw reads was observed per unique TCR and UMI combination. Findings and limits, study-wide: How many expanded intratumoral alpha and beta TCRs were present tracked the tumor mutation count, which was a count of nonsynonymous mutations.

V lost 4 bases and J lost 6; bases outside the gene matches: 5. The length of the CDR3 is 13 residues. Germline values: CDR1 SEHNR, CDR2 FQNEAQ (reference sequence). Sequenced here: lung tumor tissue, sampled at surgery. The TCR was taken from a male donor with early-stage non-small cell lung cancer. The chain couples TRBV7-9 to TRBJ2-7; the match to TRBD1 covers 8 bases. The CDR3 bases are TGTGCCAGCAGCTCACAGGGGGACGGCGAGCAGTACTTC. Its translation: CASSSQGDGEQYF.